The rows below give T cell receptor beta chains drawn from one sample of a study of CD8 T cells in Susac syndrome. TCRdb reprocessed the immunoSEQ multiplex PCR reads via MiXCR and lists one record per CDR3 protein. The sample carries 100,000 to 150,000 distinct CDR3 sequences, around 94% recorded once. Sequencing input: CD8+ T cells from PBMCs. The receptors here all came from a human donor with Susac syndrome. Each CDR3 is given with its conserved first and last residue.

V gene	J gene	CDR3 protein
TRBV6-5	TRBJ2-5	CASSYSPGRALMETQYF
TRBV7-2	TRBJ1-6	CASSAGTSSYNSPLHF
TRBV29-1	TRBJ2-1	CSVEDLQTSGAYNEQFF
TRBV10-3	TRBJ2-1	CAISGVAGGSYNEQFF
TRBV7-9	TRBJ1-2	CASSRTGQGGYGYTF
TRBV28	TRBJ1-6	CASSLSRGSYNSPLHF
TRBV19	TRBJ1-1	CASLDRNTEAFF
TRBV5-4	TRBJ1-2	CASRDTGNNYGYTF
TRBV12-3/TRBV12-4	TRBJ2-1	CASSHPGGLAGPKGQFF
TRBV6-2/TRBV6-3	TRBJ2-4	CASSYPSISVQYF
TRBV7-8	TRBJ1-1	CASSFPGQIEAFF
TRBV4-3	TRBJ2-7	CASSQDTGNSYEQYF
TRBV7-2	TRBJ1-2	CASSFTTSGSGGYTF
TRBV25-1	TRBJ1-2	CASSEFKAGRPNYGYTF
TRBV20-1	TRBJ1-2	CSDGAGYTF
TRBV4-1	TRBJ2-2	CASSQEDGGTPGELFF
TRBV11-2	TRBJ1-2	CASSLDPRQGWNYGYTF
TRBV12-3/TRBV12-4	TRBJ1-1	CASTPDKVTDTEAFF
TRBV30	TRBJ2-1	CAWSPGGTEQFF
TRBV19	TRBJ2-3	CASWDGGADTQYF
TRBV30	TRBJ2-1	CAWSDLAEIHNEQFF
TRBV20-1	TRBJ2-5	CSARDIAGDWETQYF
TRBV7-8	TRBJ2-5	CASSPRTGGVKTQYF
TRBV18	TRBJ1-3	CASSPLFPGTPSGNTIYF
TRBV11-2	TRBJ2-5	CASSLELAPHIPQETQYF
TRBV11-2	TRBJ2-7	CASRRTTEQYF
TRBV20-1	TRBJ2-5	CSARPGGGKETQYF
TRBV11-3	TRBJ2-1	CASSQPGQENNEQFF
TRBV7-9	TRBJ2-3	CASDGGGFRTDTQYF
TRBV7-9	TRBJ2-5	CASSARTGAQETQYF
TRBV3-1	TRBJ2-7	CASSQDMTGTGTDEQYF
TRBV9	TRBJ1-5	CASSVILAGGIQPQHF
TRBV7-2	TRBJ2-2	CASSGTGFAGELFF
TRBV20-1	TRBJ1-1	CRPGGRMNTEAFF
TRBV9	TRBJ1-5	CASSEQGNQPQHF
TRBV5-6	TRBJ1-5	CASSDAAAGDQPQHF
TRBV18	TRBJ1-3	CASSPGQPLSGNTIYF
TRBV4-1	TRBJ2-1	CASSQEAGGGVDNEQFF
TRBV6-1	TRBJ2-5	CASSAQMYQETQYF
TRBV12-5	TRBJ1-6	CASGPMGPPLHF
TRBV30	TRBJ1-5	CAWDRVDQPQHF
TRBV20-1	TRBJ2-7	CSARDDGRDYEQYF
TRBV27	TRBJ2-7	CASSLVLAGSYEQYF